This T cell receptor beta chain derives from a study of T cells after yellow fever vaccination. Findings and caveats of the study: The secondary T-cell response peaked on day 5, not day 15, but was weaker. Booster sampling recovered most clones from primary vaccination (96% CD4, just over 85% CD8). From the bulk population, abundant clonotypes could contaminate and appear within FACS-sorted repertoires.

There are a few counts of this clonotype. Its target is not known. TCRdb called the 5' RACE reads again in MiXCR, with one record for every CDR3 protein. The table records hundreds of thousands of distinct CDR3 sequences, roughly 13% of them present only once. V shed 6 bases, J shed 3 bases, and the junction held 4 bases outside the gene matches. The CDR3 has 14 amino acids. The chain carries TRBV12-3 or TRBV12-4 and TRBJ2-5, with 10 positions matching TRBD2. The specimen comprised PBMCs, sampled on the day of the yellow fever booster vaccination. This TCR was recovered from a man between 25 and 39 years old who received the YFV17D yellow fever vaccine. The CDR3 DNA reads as TGTGCCAGCAGCCCAGCGGGAGGGGAAGAGACCCAGTACTTC. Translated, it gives CASSPAGGEETQYF.